A single sample is the source of the 17 T cell receptor beta chains below, sequenced in a study of control samples from healthy donors and cancer patients. Here immunoSEQ multiplex PCR was the method, and the copy in TCRdb shows in-frame clones only, minus some. Here the sample spans 90,000 to 100,000 clones, approximately 81% being singletons. The specimen sequenced was blood. The receptors derive from a woman aged 25 to 39 in good health.

In DNA form, the CDR3 reads TGTGCCAGCAGCTTTACAGGTCCCTCCTACGAGCAGTACTTC. Translated, it gives CASSFTGPSYEQYF. The chain recombines TRBV7-2 with TRBJ2-7; D may be TRBD1 (5 bases). CDR3 length: 14 residues. Trimming took off 3 bases at V and 0 bases at J, with 9 bases between the two ends. Germline loops: CDR1 SGHTA, CDR2 FQGNSA.

This clone was detected only a few times. J is TRBJ1-1 and V is TRBV12-3 or TRBV12-4; no clear D. V shed 3 bases and J shed 2 bases, with 7 bases lying between them. The CDR3 length is 13 residues. In DNA form, the CDR3 reads TGTGCCAGCAGTTTGGTCCTAAACACTGAAGCTTTCTTT. Amino acid sequence: CASSLVLNTEAFF.

The rearrangement links TRBV6-2 or TRBV6-3 to TRBJ1-1; a possible D gene is TRBD1 (5 bases). This CDR3 spans 14 amino acids. Germline CDR1 is MNHEY and CDR2 is SVGEGT. The V end was cut by 0 bases, the J end by 11 bases, with 16 bases between. The CDR3 here is CASSYSGAPGTAFF. The CDR3 DNA is TGTGCCAGCAGTTACTCAGGGGCCCCCGGGACGGCTTTCTTT.

In nucleotides, the CDR3 is TGTGCCATCAGTTCGGGACAGGGGGGGAACTATGGCTACACCTTC. As protein: CAISSGQGGNYGYTF. The V call is TRBV10-3, the J call TRBJ1-2; 11 bases align to TRBD1. CDR1 and CDR2 (germline): ENHRY, SYGVKD. Germline trimming cut 5 bases from V and 2 bases from J; bases unmatched to any gene: 4. There are 15 residues in the CDR3.

This chain's CDR3 is CASSATAERPEAFF. CDR3 coding DNA: TGTGCCAGCAGCGCGACGGCCGAACGGCCTGAAGCTTTCTTT. V is TRBV7-8 and J is TRBJ1-1; D remains unclear. V was clipped by 5 bases and J by 6 bases, with 16 bases between them. This CDR3 has 14 residues. Germline V gene data show CDR1 as SGHVS and CDR2 as FQNEAQ.

CDR3 protein: CAWSGGGRPNTGELFF. The CDR3 region has the DNA TGTGCCTGGAGTGGGGGGGGGAGGCCGAACACCGGGGAGCTGTTTTTT. V is TRBV30 and J is TRBJ2-2; TRBD2 aligns across 7 bases. Germline assignment: CDR1 GTSNPN and CDR2 SVGIG (reference sequence). V shed 1 base and J 0 bases; nucleotides not matched to a gene: 5. The CDR3 loop spans 16 amino acids.

CDR3 nucleotide sequence: TGTGCCAGCTCACCAACAGGGGGGAATTCACCCCTCCACTTT. Translation: CASSPTGGNSPLHF. V and J are TRBV18 and TRBJ1-6; 8 nucleotides match TRBD1. V shed 2 bases and J 7 bases; nucleotides not matched to a gene: 1. The CDR3 runs to 14 residues. Germline V gives CDR1 KGHSH, CDR2 LQKENI.

This chain connects TRBV30 to TRBJ1-3; the D gene is possibly TRBD1 (5 bases). The CDR3 is 19 amino acids. Germline assignment: CDR1 GTSNPN and CDR2 SVGIG (reference sequence). Between the trimmed V and J ends, which lost 3 bases and 5 bases, there was a span of 29 bases. The CDR3 nucleotides read TGTGCCTGGAGCCATAGTAACAGGCCATCATCCAGGAATCGAAACACCATATATTTT. This encodes CAWSHSNRPSSRNRNTIYF.

This chain joins TRBV5-1 and TRBJ2-3; 8 nucleotides align to TRBD2. The V gene's germline CDR1 is SGHRS and CDR2 YFSETQ. CDR3 length: 15 amino acids. V gave up 5 bases and J gave up 3 bases; unmatched junction bases: 8. CDR3 region: CASRPTSVLTDTQYF. Here the CDR3 DNA reads TGCGCCAGCAGACCGACTAGCGTCCTGACAGATACGCAGTATTTT. The whole variable domain, filled in from reference TRBV5-1 and TRBJ2-3, reads KAGVTQTPRYLIKTRGQQVTLSCSPISGHRSVSWYQQTPGQGLQFLFEYFSETQRNKGNFPGRFSGRQFSNSRSEMNVSTLELGDSALYLCASRPTSVLTDTQYFGPGTRLTVL.

The genes are TRBV19 and TRBJ1-1; a weak D match, TRBD1 (5 bases). The CDR3 is made up of 15 amino acids. Trimming removed 1 base at V and 0 bases at J, with 9 bases between. CDR1 is LNHDA and CDR2 is SQIVND in the germline V gene (reference sequence). CDR3 in DNA: TGTGCCAGTAGTATAGTGGCAGGGATGAACACTGAAGCTTTCTTT. This codes for CASSIVAGMNTEAFF.

The CDR3 nucleotides read TGTGCCAGCAGTCTACAGGGGGCAGCAAAGACCCAGTACTTC. It translates to CASSLQGAAKTQYF. The V and J genes are TRBV6-5 and TRBJ2-5, with TRBD1 matching 9 bases. This CDR3 spans 14 amino acids. V lost 5 bases, J lost 6 bases, and 7 bases stayed unmatched. Per the germline V gene, CDR1 is MNHEY and CDR2 is SVGAGI.

V gene TRBV12-5 combines with J gene TRBJ1-5, with 9 bases lining up with TRBD1. There are 15 residues in the CDR3. The ends lost 5 bases at V and 6 bases at J; junction bases unmatched: 8. Looked up from germline, CDR1 is LGHNT and CDR2 is FRNRAP. CDR3 bases: TGTGCTAGTGGTCTGGGGGACAGGGAGGGTCAGCCCCAGCATTTT. It yields the protein CASGLGDREGQPQHF.

The table lists this clone with a count of one. This sequence joins TRBV5-5 and TRBJ2-2; D gene uncertain. This CDR3 has 13 amino acids. Germline V lookup: CDR1 SGHKS, CDR2 YYEKEE (reference sequence). Trimming removed 0 bases from V and 5 bases from J, with 5 bases in between. DNA for the CDR3: TGTGCCAGCAGCTTGGGATTAACCGGGGAGCTGTTTTTT. It specifies CASSLGLTGELFF.

The J gene is TRBJ2-7, the V gene TRBV3-1 (or the pseudogene TRBV3-2), with a weak D call TRBD1 (6 bases). V dropped 5 bases and J dropped 3 bases, with 8 bases sitting between them. CDR1 is LGHDT, CDR2 YNNKEL, per germline (reference sequence). The CDR3 totals 12 residues. This chain's CDR3 is CASSSTGYEQYF. The CDR3 DNA reads as TGTGCCAGCAGCTCGACAGGCTACGAGCAGTACTTC.

The J gene is TRBJ2-1, the V gene TRBV6-5; 8 nucleotides match TRBD1. From germline, CDR1 is MNHEY and CDR2 SVGAGI. This CDR3 is built from 15 residues. V was pared by 6 bases and J by 10 bases, with 14 bases of the junction left unmatched. This CDR3 is CASRPGGARSSEQFF. The CDR3 DNA reads as TGTGCCAGCAGACCAGGGGGCGCAAGGTCCTCGGAGCAGTTCTTC.

J is TRBJ2-5 and V is TRBV7-8, with 10 positions matching TRBD2. Germline V gene lookup returns CDR1 SGHVS and CDR2 FQNEAQ. The CDR3 consists of 15 residues. V gave up 1 base and J gave up 7 bases; unmatched junction bases: 6. The CDR3 bases are TGTGCCAGCAGCTTAGTCGCTAGCGGGGGCGTGACCCAGTACTTC. Protein sequence: CASSLVASGGVTQYF.

This chain joins TRBV15 and TRBJ1-5; 9 bases match TRBD1. The J segment lost 4 bases and the V segment lost 4 bases, leaving 2 bases of the junction unmatched. CDR1 and CDR2 (germline): LNHNV, YYDKDF (reference sequence). This CDR3 is 14 amino acids long. CDR3 in amino acids: CATSKDRGNQPQHF. For the CDR3, the DNA is TGTGCCACCAGCAAAGACAGGGGGAATCAGCCCCAGCATTTT.